This paragraph covers one TCR beta chain sequence. Its antigen remains unknown. This specimen belongs to a study of post-analysis software for immune sequencing data. Notes on the study in general: Multiple sclerosis patients had significantly lower normalized Chao1 diversity than controls. Relative to controls, patients had several TRBV segments at higher frequency, with TRBV5-6, TRBV5-1 and TRBV20-1 among these.

Libraries were made from TCR beta cDNA, and they carried unique molecular identifiers. With roughly 0.9 to 10 million T cells as the source, some 510,000 cDNA molecules resulted. TCRdb reprocessed the PCR reads with MiXCR, giving one entry per CDR3 protein. The data show hundreds of thousands of distinct CDR3 sequences, around 60% seen once. The CDR3 runs 13 residues. The germline V gene has CDR1 SGHAT and CDR2 FQNNGV. Between the trimmed V and J ends, which lost 1 base and 5 bases, there was a span of 6 bases. The receptor's source is a girl between 2 and 10 years old with multiple sclerosis. The sample comprised blood. The chain employs TRBV11-2 and TRBJ2-1; unclear D gene. As DNA, the CDR3 is TGTGCCAGCAGCTTAGTGGTCGACAATGAGCAGTTCTTC. Translated, it gives CASSLVVDNEQFF.